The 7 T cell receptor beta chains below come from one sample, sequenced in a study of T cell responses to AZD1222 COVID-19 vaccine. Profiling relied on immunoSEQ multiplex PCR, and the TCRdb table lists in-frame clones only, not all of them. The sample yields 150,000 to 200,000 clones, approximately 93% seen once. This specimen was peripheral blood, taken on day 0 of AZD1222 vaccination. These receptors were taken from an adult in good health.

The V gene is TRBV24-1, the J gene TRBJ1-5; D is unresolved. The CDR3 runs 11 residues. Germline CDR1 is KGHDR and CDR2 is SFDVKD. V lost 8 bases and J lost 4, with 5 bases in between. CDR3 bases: TGTGCCACCAATAAGAATCAGCCCCAGCATTTT. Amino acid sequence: CATNKNQPQHF.

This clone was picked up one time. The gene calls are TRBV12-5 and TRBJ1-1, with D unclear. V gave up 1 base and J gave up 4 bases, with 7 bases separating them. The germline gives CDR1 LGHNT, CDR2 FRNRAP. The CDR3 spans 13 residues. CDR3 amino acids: CASGLESFTEAFF. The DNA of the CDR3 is TGTGCTAGTGGTTTGGAGTCTTTCACTGAAGCTTTCTTT.

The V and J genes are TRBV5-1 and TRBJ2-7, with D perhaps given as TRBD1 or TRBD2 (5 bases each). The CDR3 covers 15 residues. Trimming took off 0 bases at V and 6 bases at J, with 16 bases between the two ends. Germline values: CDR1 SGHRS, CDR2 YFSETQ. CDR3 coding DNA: TGCGCCAGCAGCTTGGCCATCTCATGGGGACCCGAGCAGTACTTC. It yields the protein CASSLAISWGPEQYF.

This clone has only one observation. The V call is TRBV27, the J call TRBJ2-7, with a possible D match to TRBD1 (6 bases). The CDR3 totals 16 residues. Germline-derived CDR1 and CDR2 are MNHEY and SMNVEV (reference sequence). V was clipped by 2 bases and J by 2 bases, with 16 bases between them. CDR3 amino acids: CASSLVFGQGTYEQYF. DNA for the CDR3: TGTGCCAGCAGTTTAGTATTCGGGCAGGGGACCTACGAGCAGTACTTC.

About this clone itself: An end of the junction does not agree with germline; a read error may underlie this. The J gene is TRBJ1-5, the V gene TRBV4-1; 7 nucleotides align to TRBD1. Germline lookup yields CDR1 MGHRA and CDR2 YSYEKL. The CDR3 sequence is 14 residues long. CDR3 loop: CASSQVGGKQPQHF. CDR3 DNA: TGCGCCAGCAGCCAAGTAGGGGGCAAACAGCCCCAGCATTTT.

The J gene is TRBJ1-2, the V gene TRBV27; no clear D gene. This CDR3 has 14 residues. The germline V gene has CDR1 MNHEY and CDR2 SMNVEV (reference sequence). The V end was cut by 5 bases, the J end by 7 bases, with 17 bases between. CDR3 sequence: CASSPPGRVGGYTF. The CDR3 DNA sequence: TGTGCCAGCAGTCCCCCCGGGCGGGTTGGTGGCTACACCTTC.

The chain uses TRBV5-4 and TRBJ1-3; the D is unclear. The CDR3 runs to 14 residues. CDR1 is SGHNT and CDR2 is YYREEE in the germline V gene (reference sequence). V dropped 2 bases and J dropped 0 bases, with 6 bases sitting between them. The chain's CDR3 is CASSFLDSGNTIYF. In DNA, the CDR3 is TGTGCCAGCAGCTTTCTCGACTCTGGAAACACCATATATTTT. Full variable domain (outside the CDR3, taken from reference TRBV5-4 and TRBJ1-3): ETGVTQSPTHLIKTRGQQVTLRCSSQSGHNTVSWYQQALGQGPQFIFQYYREEENGRGNFPPRFSGLQFPNYSSELNVNALELDDSALYLCASSFLDSGNTIYFGEGSWLTVV.